Included here is one T cell receptor beta chain sequence, with context. This sample was included in a study of control samples from healthy donors and cancer patients. J was trimmed by 8 bases and V by 2 bases; bases with no gene match: 7. The CDR3 consists of 15 residues. Germline V lookup: CDR1 LGHDT, CDR2 YNNKEL (reference sequence). The method was immunoSEQ multiplex PCR; TCRdb's version includes in-frame clones alone and lacks a portion of them. The table includes roughly 88,000 clones, approximately 93% detected once. Source material: blood. This sequence was found in a man aged 18 to 29 in good health. The gene calls are TRBV3-1 (or the pseudogene TRBV3-2) and TRBJ1-2, with TRBD1 matching over 11 bases. In DNA form, the CDR3 reads TGTGCCAGCAGCCAACCGGGACAGGGGGTTGGGGGCTACACCTTC. It specifies CASSQPGQGVGGYTF.